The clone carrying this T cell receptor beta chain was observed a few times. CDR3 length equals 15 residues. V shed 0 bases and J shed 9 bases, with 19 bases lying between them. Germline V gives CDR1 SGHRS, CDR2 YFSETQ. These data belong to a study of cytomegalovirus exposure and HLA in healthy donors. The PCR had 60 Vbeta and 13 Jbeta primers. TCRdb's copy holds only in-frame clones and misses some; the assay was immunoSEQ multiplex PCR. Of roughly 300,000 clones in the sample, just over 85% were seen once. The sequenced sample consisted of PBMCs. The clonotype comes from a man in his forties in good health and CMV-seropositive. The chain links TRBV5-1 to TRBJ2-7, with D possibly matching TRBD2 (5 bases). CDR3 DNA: TGCGCCAGCAGCTTGGGGCAGGAGGTACAGTACTGGCAGTACTTC. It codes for CASSLGQEVQYWQYF.